This TCR beta chain comes out of a study of response to subunit inactivated influenza vaccine. V shed 6 bases and J 6 bases; nucleotides not matched to a gene: 10. Per germline, CDR1 MNHNS and CDR2 SASEGT. The CDR3 length is 15 residues. Study findings and constraints: The authors put forward the suggestion that each seasonal influenza vaccination may bring in only a limited number of new T cells.

TCRdb ran MiXCR on the RT-PCR reads and lists one entry per CDR3 protein. The table records fewer than 600,000 distinct CDR3 sequences, approximately 6.9% of them present only once. Details on this clonotype: Its target is not known.

This receptor was obtained from a man aged 45 to 75 who received an inactivated influenza vaccine. V is TRBV6-1 and J is TRBJ2-1, with 8 bases lining up with TRBD2. The starting material was PBMCs from blood, obtained approximately 25 months after vaccination. The CDR3 region is CASRAGTRSPNEQFF. CDR3 nucleotide sequence: TGTGCCAGCAGAGCCGGGACTAGATCCCCCAATGAGCAGTTCTTC.